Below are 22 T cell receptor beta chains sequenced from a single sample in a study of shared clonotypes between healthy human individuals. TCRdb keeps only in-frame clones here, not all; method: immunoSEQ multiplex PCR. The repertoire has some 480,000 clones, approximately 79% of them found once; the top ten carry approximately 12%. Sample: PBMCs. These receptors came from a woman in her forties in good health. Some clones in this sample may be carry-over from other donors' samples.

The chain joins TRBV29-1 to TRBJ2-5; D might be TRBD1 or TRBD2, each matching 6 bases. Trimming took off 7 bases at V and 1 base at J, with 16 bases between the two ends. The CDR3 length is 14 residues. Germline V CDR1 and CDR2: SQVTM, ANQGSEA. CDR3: CSAGRRDIQETQYF. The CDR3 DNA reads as TGCAGCGCTGGGAGGCGGGACATCCAAGAGACCCAGTACTTC.

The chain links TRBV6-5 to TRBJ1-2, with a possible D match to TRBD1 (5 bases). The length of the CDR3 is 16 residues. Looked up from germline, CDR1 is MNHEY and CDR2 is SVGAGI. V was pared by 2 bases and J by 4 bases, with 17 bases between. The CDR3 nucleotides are TGTGCCAGCAGTTACCTACGGGACCCTAAGGGCTATGGCTACACCTTC. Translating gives CASSYLRDPKGYGYTF.

Here the CDR3 DNA reads TGTGCCAGCAGCTCTGGGGCCAACGTCCTGACTTTC. Its protein product is CASSSGANVLTF. This sequence joins TRBV7-2 and TRBJ2-6; no clear D gene. The germline V and J ends were trimmed by 4 bases and 2 bases, with 0 bases remaining between them. This CDR3 region has 12 residues. Germline CDR1 SGHTA, CDR2 FQGNSA.

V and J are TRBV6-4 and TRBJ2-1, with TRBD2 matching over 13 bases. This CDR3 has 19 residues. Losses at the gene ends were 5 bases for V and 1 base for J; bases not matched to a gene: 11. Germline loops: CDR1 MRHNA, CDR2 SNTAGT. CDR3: CASSLATSGRPMSYNEQFF. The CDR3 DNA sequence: TGTGCCAGCAGTCTCGCGACTAGCGGGAGGCCAATGTCCTACAATGAGCAGTTCTTC.

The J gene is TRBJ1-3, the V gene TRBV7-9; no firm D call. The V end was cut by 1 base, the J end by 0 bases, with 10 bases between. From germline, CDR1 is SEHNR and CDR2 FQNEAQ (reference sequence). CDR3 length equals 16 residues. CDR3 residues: CASSLGGLSSGNTIYF. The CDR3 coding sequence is TGTGCCAGCAGCTTAGGTGGCCTCAGCTCTGGAAACACCATATATTTT.

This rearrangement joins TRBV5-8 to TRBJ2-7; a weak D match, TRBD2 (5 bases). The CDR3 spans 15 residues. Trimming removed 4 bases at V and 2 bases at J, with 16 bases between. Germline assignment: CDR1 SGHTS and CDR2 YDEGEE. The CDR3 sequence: CASSPTVGVTYEQYF. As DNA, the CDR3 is TGTGCCAGCAGCCCGACGGTGGGAGTGACCTACGAGCAGTACTTC.

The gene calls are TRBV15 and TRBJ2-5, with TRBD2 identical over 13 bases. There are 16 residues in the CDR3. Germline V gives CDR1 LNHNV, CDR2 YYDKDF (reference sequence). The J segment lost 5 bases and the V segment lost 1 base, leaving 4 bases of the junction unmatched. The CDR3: CATSRAGTSGTETQYF. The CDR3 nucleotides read TGTGCCACCAGCAGAGCCGGGACTAGCGGGACGGAGACCCAGTACTTC. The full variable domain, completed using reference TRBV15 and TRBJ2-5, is DAMVIQNPRYQVTQFGKPVTLSCSQTLNHNVMYWYQQKSSQAPKLLFHYYDKDFNNEADTPDNFQSRRPNTSFCFLDIRSPGLGDTAMYLCATSRAGTSGTETQYFGPGTRLLVL.

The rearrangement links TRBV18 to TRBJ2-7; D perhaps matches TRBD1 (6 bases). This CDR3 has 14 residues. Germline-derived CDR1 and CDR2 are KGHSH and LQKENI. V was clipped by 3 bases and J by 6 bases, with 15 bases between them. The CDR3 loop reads CASSPGTGSLEQYF. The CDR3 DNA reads TGTGCCAGCTCACCTGGTACAGGGTCCCTCGAGCAGTACTTC.

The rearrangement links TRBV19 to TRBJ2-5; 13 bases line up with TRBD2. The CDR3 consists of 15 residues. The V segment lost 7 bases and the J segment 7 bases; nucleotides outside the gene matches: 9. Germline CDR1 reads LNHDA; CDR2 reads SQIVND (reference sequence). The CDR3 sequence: CASKLAGGPGGTQYF. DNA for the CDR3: TGTGCCAGTAAACTAGCGGGAGGGCCGGGGGGGACCCAGTACTTC.

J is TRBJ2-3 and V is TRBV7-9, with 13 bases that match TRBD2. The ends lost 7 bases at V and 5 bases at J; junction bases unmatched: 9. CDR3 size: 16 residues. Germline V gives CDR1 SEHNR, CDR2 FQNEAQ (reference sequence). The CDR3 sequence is CASNTGLAGVQDTQYF. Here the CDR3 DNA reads TGTGCCAGCAATACCGGACTAGCGGGAGTTCAAGATACGCAGTATTTT.

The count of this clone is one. DNA for the CDR3: TGCAGCGTGACGGGGGGGCTAGCGGGATCATACGAGCAGTACTTC. It yields the protein CSVTGGLAGSYEQYF. The chain employs TRBV29-1 and TRBJ2-7; 9 nucleotides match TRBD2. This CDR3 region has 15 residues. The germline CDR1 and CDR2 sequences are SQVTM and ANQGSEA. Trimming removed 6 bases from V and 4 bases from J; junction bases left unmatched: 13.

The CDR3 sequence: CASHRTGDQPQHF. The CDR3 DNA sequence: TGTGCCAGCCACCGAACTGGGGATCAGCCCCAGCATTTT. The chain joins TRBV2 to TRBJ1-5; no reliable D call. Germline V gene sequence: CDR1 SNHLY, CDR2 FYNNEI. The V end was cut by 8 bases, the J end by 5 bases, with 13 bases between. The CDR3 spans 13 residues.

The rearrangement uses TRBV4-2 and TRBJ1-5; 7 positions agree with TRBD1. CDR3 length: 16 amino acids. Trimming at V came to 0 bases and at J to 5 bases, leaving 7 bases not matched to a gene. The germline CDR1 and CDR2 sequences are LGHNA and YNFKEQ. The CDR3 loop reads CASSQDGQGDYQPQHF. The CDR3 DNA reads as TGTGCCAGCAGCCAAGATGGTCAGGGGGATTATCAGCCCCAGCATTTT.

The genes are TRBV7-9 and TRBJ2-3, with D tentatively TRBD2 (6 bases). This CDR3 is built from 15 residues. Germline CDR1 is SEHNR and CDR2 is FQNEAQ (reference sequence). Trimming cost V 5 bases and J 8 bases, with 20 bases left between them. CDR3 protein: CASSPQLALFGTQYF. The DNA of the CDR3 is TGTGCCAGCAGCCCCCAGCTAGCGTTATTCGGTACGCAGTATTTT.

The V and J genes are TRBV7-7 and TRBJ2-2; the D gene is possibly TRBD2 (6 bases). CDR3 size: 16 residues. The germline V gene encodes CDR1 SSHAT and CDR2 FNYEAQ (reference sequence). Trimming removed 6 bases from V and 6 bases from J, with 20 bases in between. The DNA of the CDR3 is TGTGCCAGCAGTCAGGCCGGAGGGCCCTCGTCCGGGGAGCTGTTTTTT. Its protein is CASSQAGGPSSGELFF.

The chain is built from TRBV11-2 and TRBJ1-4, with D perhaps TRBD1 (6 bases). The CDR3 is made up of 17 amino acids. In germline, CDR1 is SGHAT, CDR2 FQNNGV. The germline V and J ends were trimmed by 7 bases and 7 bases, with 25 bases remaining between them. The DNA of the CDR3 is TGTGCCAGCACCGTAACAGGGAACCCCGCAGTCGGTGAAAAACTGTTTTTT. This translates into CASTVTGNPAVGEKLFF.

CDR3 DNA: TGTGCCACCAGCAGCCGGGGCGTTCAGCCCCAGCATTTT. This codes for CATSSRGVQPQHF. The chain recombines TRBV15 with TRBJ1-5; D is possibly TRBD1 (5 bases). V gave up 3 bases and J gave up 6 bases, with 9 bases separating them. CDR1 LNHNV and CDR2 YYDKDF come from the germline V gene (reference sequence). The CDR3 is 13 residues long.

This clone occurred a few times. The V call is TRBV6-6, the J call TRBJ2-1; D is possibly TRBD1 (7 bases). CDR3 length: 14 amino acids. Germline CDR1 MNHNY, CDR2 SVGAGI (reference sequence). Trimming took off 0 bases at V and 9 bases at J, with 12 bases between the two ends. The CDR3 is CASSYSPGGGEQFF. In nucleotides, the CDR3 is TGTGCCAGCAGTTACTCGCCAGGGGGAGGTGAGCAGTTCTTC.

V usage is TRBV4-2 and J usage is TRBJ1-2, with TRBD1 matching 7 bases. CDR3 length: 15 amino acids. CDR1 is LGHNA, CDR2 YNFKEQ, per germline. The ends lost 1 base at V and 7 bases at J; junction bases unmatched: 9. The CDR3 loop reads CASSQAQGVMSGYTF. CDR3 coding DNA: TGTGCCAGCAGCCAAGCCCAGGGGGTTATGTCTGGCTACACCTTC.

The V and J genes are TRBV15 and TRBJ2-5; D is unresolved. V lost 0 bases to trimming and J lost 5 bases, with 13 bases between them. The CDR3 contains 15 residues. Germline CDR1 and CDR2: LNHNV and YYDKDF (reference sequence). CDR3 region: CATSRDRVGQETQYF. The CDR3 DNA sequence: TGTGCCACCAGCAGAGATCGAGTCGGCCAGGAGACCCAGTACTTC.

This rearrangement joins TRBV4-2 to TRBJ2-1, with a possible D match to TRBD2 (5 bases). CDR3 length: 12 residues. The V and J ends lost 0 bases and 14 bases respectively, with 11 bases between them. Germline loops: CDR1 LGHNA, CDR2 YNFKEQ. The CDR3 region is CASSQDSAGEFF. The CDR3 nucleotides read TGTGCCAGCAGCCAAGATAGCGCTGGAGAGTTCTTC.

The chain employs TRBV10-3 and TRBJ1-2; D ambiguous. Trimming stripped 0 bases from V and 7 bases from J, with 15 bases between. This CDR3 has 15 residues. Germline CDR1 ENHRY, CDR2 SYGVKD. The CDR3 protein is CAISESAVMVGGYTF. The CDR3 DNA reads TGTGCCATCAGTGAGTCTGCGGTGATGGTAGGTGGCTACACCTTC.